Described below is a single T cell receptor beta chain sequence and its context. This sample was taken from a study of OX40 agonist ivuxolimab in advanced cancers. Background on the study: Patients were given ivuxolimab, an antibody that agonizes OX40 (CD134).

This table comes from immunoSEQ multiplex PCR, and its TCRdb copy is limited to in-frame clones, with some not included. The sample lists roughly 50,000 clones, about 88% occurring once. The CDR3 runs to 14 residues. The V segment lost 0 bases and the J segment 7 bases; nucleotides outside the gene matches: 5. Germline V gives CDR1 SGHRS, CDR2 YFSETQ. This sequence joins TRBV5-1 and TRBJ2-7, with 9 bases matching TRBD1. The source was CD4+ or CD8+ T cells sorted from blood, collected in a trial of the OX40 agonist ivuxolimab. This clonotype was sampled from an adult with an advanced solid tumor such as melanoma, head and neck, liver or kidney cancer. DNA of the CDR3: TGCGCCAGCAGCTTGGAACAGGGGGCGCGGGAGCAGTACTTC. It yields the protein CASSLEQGAREQYF.